The 17 T cell receptor beta chains below come from one sample, sequenced in a study of T cell responses to AZD1222 COVID-19 vaccine. Sequenced by immunoSEQ multiplex PCR; TCRdb stores in-frame clones only, minus some. The sample yields 130,000 or so clones, approximately 93% seen once. Sequenced here: peripheral blood, sampled on day 0 of MenACWY control vaccination. The receptor set was obtained from an adult in good health.

CDR3 sequence reads: CASSPSGAGSYEQYF. DNA of the CDR3: TGTGCCAGCTCACCGTCTGGGGCAGGGAGCTACGAGCAGTACTTC. V is TRBV18 and J is TRBJ2-7; D is perhaps TRBD1 or TRBD2 (5 bases each). Trimming removed 3 bases from V and 3 bases from J, with 15 bases in between. This CDR3 has 15 residues. The germline V gene encodes CDR1 KGHSH and CDR2 LQKENI.

The gene calls are TRBV6-1 and TRBJ1-1; D not certain. Trimming shortened V by 3 bases and J by 4 bases, and 12 bases separated the two germline ends. Germline CDR1 MNHNS, CDR2 SASEGT. CDR3 length: 14 amino acids. CDR3 nucleotides: TGTGCCAGCAGTGATTCGGAGGGTGTCACTGAAGCTTTCTTT. Its protein product is CASSDSEGVTEAFF.

This sequence joins TRBV13 and TRBJ2-1, with D possibly TRBD2 on 5 matching bases. Germline V gene data show CDR1 as PRHDT and CDR2 as FYEKMQ (reference sequence). Trimming pared 6 bases from V and 10 bases from J, leaving 10 bases between. The CDR3 totals 11 residues. The CDR3 DNA reads as TGTGCCAGCAGTCAAGAGGGCGAGCAGTTCTTC. Translated, it gives CASSQEGEQFF.

The gene calls are TRBV7-2 and TRBJ1-5, with D unclear. The ends were cut back, 0 bases at V and 2 bases at J, with 17 bases in the middle. This CDR3 is 18 amino acids long. Germline-derived CDR1 and CDR2 are SGHTA and FQGNSA. The CDR3 DNA follows: TGTGCCAGCAGCTTAGCTTTCTCTGGTATAGGCGGCAATCAGCCCCAGCATTTT. It is translated as CASSLAFSGIGGNQPQHF.

The chain employs TRBV19 and TRBJ2-1; D possibly uses TRBD1 or TRBD2 (6 bases each). Germline lookup yields CDR1 LNHDA and CDR2 SQIVND (reference sequence). The CDR3 has 15 residues. V dropped 2 bases and J dropped 9 bases, with 17 bases sitting between them. The CDR3 protein is CASSILGAGEVEQFF. The CDR3 region has the DNA TGTGCCAGTAGTATACTCGGGGCAGGGGAGGTTGAGCAGTTCTTC.

The rearrangement links TRBV19 to TRBJ2-1, with TRBD1 identical over 9 bases. The germline CDR1 and CDR2 sequences are LNHDA and SQIVND (reference sequence). Germline trimming cut 1 base from V and 1 base from J; bases unmatched to any gene: 20. CDR3 length equals 22 residues. The CDR3 DNA follows: TGTGCCAGTAGTATAGGTGCGAAAAGGGACAGGGTCCCCATAAGGTCCTACAATGAGCAGTTCTTC. Its translation is CASSIGAKRDRVPIRSYNEQFF.

This rearrangement joins TRBV5-1 to TRBJ2-3, with D perhaps given as TRBD1 or TRBD2 (5 bases each). This CDR3 spans 12 amino acids. Germline V CDR1 and CDR2: SGHRS, YFSETQ. The V end was cut by 3 bases, the J end by 5 bases, with 7 bases between. The CDR3 coding sequence is TGCGCCAGCAGCTGGGACGTAGATACGCAGTATTTT. It yields the protein CASSWDVDTQYF.

This clone has a single count. J is TRBJ1-1 and V is TRBV29-1; 10 nucleotides match TRBD1. There are 13 residues in the CDR3. Unmatched junction bases numbered 3, after V lost 7 bases and J lost 1 base. The germline gives CDR1 SQVTM, CDR2 ANQGSEA. DNA for the CDR3: TGCAGCGCGTGGGACAGGGGGAACACTGAAGCTTTCTTT. It yields the protein CSAWDRGNTEAFF.

The V call is TRBV4-1, the J call TRBJ1-2; tentatively, D is TRBD1 (5 bases). Germline V gene data show CDR1 as MGHRA and CDR2 as YSYEKL. This CDR3 has 16 amino acids. Trimming took 0 bases from V and 8 from J, leaving 19 bases between them. The chain's CDR3 is CASSQEGEGTLMGYTF. The CDR3 DNA reads TGCGCCAGCAGCCAAGAAGGGGAAGGGACCCTTATGGGCTACACCTTC.

This sequence joins TRBV5-6 and TRBJ2-7, with D tentatively TRBD1 (5 bases). Trimming left V 4 bases short and J 6 bases short, with 11 bases between. The germline gives CDR1 SGHDT, CDR2 YYEEEE. The CDR3 is 12 amino acids. The CDR3 nucleotides read TGTGCCAGCAGCGGGGCCCCCTCCGAGCAGTACTTC. Its protein product is CASSGAPSEQYF.

The chain has TRBV4-3 and TRBJ1-1; TRBD1 matches 7 bases. Germline-derived CDR1 and CDR2 are LGHNA and YSLEER. This CDR3 spans 14 amino acids. V dropped 5 bases and J dropped 3; count of bases not matched to a gene: 6. The CDR3 here is CASSFRGIDTEAFF. In nucleotides, the CDR3 is TGCGCCAGCAGCTTCAGGGGGATCGACACTGAAGCTTTCTTT.

In DNA form, the CDR3 reads TGTGCCAGCAGCTTTCACGAAGGCTATGAGCAGTTCTTC. This encodes CASSFHEGYEQFF. The rearrangement uses TRBV7-9 and TRBJ2-1; unclear D gene. In germline, CDR1 is SEHNR, CDR2 FQNEAQ (reference sequence). Trimming left V 3 bases short and J 8 bases short, with 11 bases between. The CDR3 is made up of 13 amino acids.

The rearrangement links TRBV2 to TRBJ1-1; 10 positions match TRBD1. CDR1 SNHLY and CDR2 FYNNEI come from the germline V gene. After removal of 5 bases from V and 5 bases from J, the junction contained 5 bases not matched to a gene. The CDR3 loop spans 14 amino acids. The CDR3 DNA sequence: TGTGCCAGCAGTAAGACAGGGGGCTGGACTGAAGCTTTCTTT. This gives the protein CASSKTGGWTEAFF. Full variable domain (remainder filled in from reference TRBV2 and TRBJ1-1): EPEVTQTPSHQVTQMGQEVILRCVPISNHLYFYWYRQILGQKVEFLVSFYNNEISEKSEIFDDQFSVERPDGSNFTLKIRSTKLEDSAMYFCASSKTGGWTEAFFGQGTRLTVV.

The chain uses TRBV7-6 and TRBJ1-1; possibly TRBD1 for D (5 bases). The CDR3 consists of 15 residues. Per germline, CDR1 SGHVS and CDR2 FNYEAQ. Trimming took off 6 bases at V and 4 bases at J, with 18 bases between the two ends. The CDR3 DNA reads TGTGCCAGCAGAAAGACCCAGGGATCGGGCACTGAAGCTTTCTTT. Translation: CASRKTQGSGTEAFF. Variable domain in full (rest from reference TRBV7-6 and TRBJ1-1): GAGVSQSPRYKVTKRGQDVALRCDPISGHVSLYWYRQALGQGPEFLTYFNYEAQQDKSGLPNDRFSAERPEGSISTLTIQRTEQRDSAMYRCASRKTQGSGTEAFFGQGTRLTVV.

This rearrangement joins TRBV6-5 to TRBJ1-1; D remains unclear. V dropped 0 bases and J dropped 4 bases, with 3 bases sitting between them. The CDR3 is 12 amino acids. Germline-derived CDR1 and CDR2 are MNHEY and SVGAGI. The CDR3 is CASSYSTTEAFF. The CDR3 DNA reads as TGTGCCAGCAGTTACTCGACCACTGAAGCTTTCTTT.

The CDR3 DNA reads TGCAGTGCAAGTTGGGACAGCCACACTGAAGCTTTCTTT. Residues: CSASWDSHTEAFF. V gene TRBV20-1 combines with J gene TRBJ1-1; TRBD1 matches at 7 bases. The trim removed 6 bases at V and 3 bases at J, leaving 7 bases unmatched. The CDR3 length is 13 residues. CDR1 DFQATT and CDR2 SNEGSKA come from the germline V gene (reference sequence).

The gene calls are TRBV19 and TRBJ1-1; D remains ambiguous. V lost 7 bases and J 1 base, leaving 16 bases between the germline ends. CDR1 LNHDA and CDR2 SQIVND come from the germline V gene (reference sequence). CDR3 length: 15 amino acids. The CDR3 loop reads CASNMGHLGNTEAFF. CDR3 coding DNA: TGTGCCAGTAACATGGGCCACCTTGGGAACACTGAAGCTTTCTTT.